These 7 T cell receptor beta chains came from one sample sequenced in a study of cytomegalovirus exposure and HLA in healthy donors. PCR primers comprised 60 Vbeta and 13 Jbeta primers. Assay used: immunoSEQ multiplex PCR; TCRdb lists only in-frame clones, some missing. This table holds some 150,000 clones, roughly three quarters found once. Sequences were obtained from PBMCs. These receptors all come from a woman aged 40 to 50 in good health and CMV-seropositive.

The J gene is TRBJ2-7, the V gene TRBV4-2; 10 bases fit TRBD2. From germline, CDR1 is LGHNA and CDR2 YNFKEQ. Trimming at V came to 0 bases and at J to 3 bases, leaving 14 bases not matched to a gene. The CDR3 totals 19 residues. As DNA, the CDR3 is TGTGCCAGCAGCCAAGATCTATTAGCGGGGGGCCCTTTCAACTACGAGCAGTACTTC. Translating it yields CASSQDLLAGGPFNYEQYF.

This sequence joins TRBV7-9 and TRBJ1-2; D gene unclear. CDR1 is SEHNR, CDR2 FQNEAQ, per germline (reference sequence). The V end lost 5 bases, the J end lost 5 bases, and 18 bases lay between the germline ends. CDR3 size: 15 residues. The CDR3 DNA follows: TGTGCCAGCAGCACCTTGCGACTAAGCCTTTATGGCTACACCTTC. Translation gives CASSTLRLSLYGYTF.

This clone has a handful of counts. The rearrangement uses TRBV6-5 and TRBJ1-2; TRBD1 matches at 8 bases. The V and J ends lost 6 bases and 5 bases, in that order; junction bases with no gene match: 2. Germline CDR1 reads MNHEY; CDR2 reads SVGAGI. There are 12 residues in the CDR3. The CDR3 DNA is TGTGCCAGCAGGGGACAGGAGTATGGCTACACCTTC. Protein product: CASRGQEYGYTF.

A remark on this clone: The junction differs from germline at one of its ends, possibly a read error. The J gene is TRBJ2-3, the V gene TRBV5-1; 7 positions agree with TRBD2. CDR3 size: 15 residues. In germline, CDR1 is SGHRS, CDR2 YFSETQ. CDR3 region: CASSLDGGGTDTQYF. CDR3 nucleotide sequence: TGCGCCAGCAGTTTGGATGGCGGGGGTACAGATACGCAGTATTTT.

The chain has TRBV7-9 and TRBJ2-7; 13 bases are shared with TRBD2. Germline loops: CDR1 SEHNR, CDR2 FQNEAQ (reference sequence). The CDR3 totals 18 residues. J lost 3 bases, V lost 4 bases, and 12 bases had no gene match. The CDR3 DNA is TGTGCCAGCAGCTCATCAAGACGGGGGACTAGCGGGGTCTACGAGCAGTACTTC. It specifies CASSSSRRGTSGVYEQYF.

This chain links TRBV28 with TRBJ2-4, with TRBD1 matching over 7 bases. This CDR3 comprises 15 residues. Germline CDR1 reads MDHEN; CDR2 reads SYDVKM. The ends lost 5 bases at V and 0 bases at J; junction bases unmatched: 4. The CDR3 region has the DNA TGTGCCAGCAGTGGCCAGGGGGTAGCCAAAAACATTCAGTACTTC. Protein product: CASSGQGVAKNIQYF.

This chain joins TRBV7-9 and TRBJ2-2, with a possible D match to TRBD2 (7 bases). Per germline, CDR1 SEHNR and CDR2 FQNEAQ (reference sequence). Trimming shortened V by 5 bases and J by 6 bases, and 16 bases separated the two germline ends. This CDR3 comprises 15 residues. DNA of the CDR3: TGTGCCAGCAGCCCGTTGGGGGGGCCGTCCGGGGAGCTGTTTTTT. Its protein is CASSPLGGPSGELFF. Using reference TRBV7-9 and TRBJ2-2 for the parts outside the CDR3, the full variable domain is DTGVSQNPRHKITKRGQNVTFRCDPISEHNRLYWYRQTLGQGPEFLTYFQNEAQLEKSRLLSDRFSAERPKGSFSTLEIQRTEQGDSAMYLCASSPLGGPSGELFFGEGSRLTVL.